The clone carrying this TCR beta chain was observed at least ten times. The CDR3 is 15 residues long. Per the germline V gene, CDR1 is SNHLY and CDR2 is FYNNEI. Unmatched junction bases numbered 6, after V lost 3 bases and J lost 9 bases. There were TCR beta CDR3 regions amplified from RNA transcripts. First-round RT-PCR targeting the TCR CDR3 was performed with the HTBI primer set. From the multiplex PCR reads, TCRdb called clonotypes with MiXCR, one entry per CDR3 protein. The sample shows about 480,000 distinct CDR3 sequences, roughly an eighth of them seen only once. The sample comes from a study of T cells in Graves' hyperthyroidism and ophthalmopathy.

The clonotype comes from a woman under 30 with Graves' hyperthyroidism. The source material was blood. The chain couples TRBV2 to TRBJ2-1, with TRBD2 matching over 12 bases. The CDR3 loop is CASSETSGSLGEQFF. The CDR3 DNA sequence: TGTGCCAGCAGTGAGACTAGCGGGAGCCTCGGTGAGCAGTTCTTC.